The entry below gives a single TCR beta chain sequence along with its context. This clone was found many times. Which antigen it targets is not known. No clone much larger than this one lies a single base away; base qualities are absent. Libraries came from the immunoSEQ multiplex PCR assay. The authors' analysis ran thus. A statistical classification framework was built for diagnosing cytomegalovirus status from the catalog of TCR beta chain sequences. TCRdb holds this immuneACCESS table with in-frame rearrangements only. Some clones are missing; in checked studies, unresolved V genes explain under half, and the rest has no known cause. V and J calls and clone size are as listed in that table; D and trimming were resolved from the DNA. The table for this sample lists about 330,000 clones; roughly 87% of them were counted only once. Jointly, the top ten make up about 1% of the sample. The donors were included in the validation cohort of over a hundred subjects, a group kept apart from the approximately 700-subject first cohort.

The record originates from a study of cytomegalovirus exposure and HLA in healthy donors (dated by TCRdb to about 2017). As for the study more broadly: A later analysis indicated that the roughly 120 validation repertoires were generated on the platform also employed for the 670 or so repertoires of the first cohort. The study aimed to test whether cataloging public T cell receptors could reveal signatures of past pathogen exposure. Along with the roughly 610-subject first cohort, a separate validation cohort of over 90 different subjects was used. To predict cytomegalovirus infection status, the study brought together high-throughput TCR immunosequencing, statistical association of individual TCRs with disease status, and machine learning. Overall study results and their limits: The authors suggested that the approach could potentially be extended to other disease states and immunological phenotypes. While some public TCRs were present in many individuals, most TCR sequences turned up only very rarely across donors. A later analysis had no HLA typing for the validation cohort, so co-occurrence there was scored across all 110 or so repertoires. The classifier was reported to diagnose cytomegalovirus status with high specificity and sensitivity in both the original and validation cohorts. Of the cluster scores, roughly 95% were above 0 in a later analysis, which found that TCRs clustered in the first cohort also tended to co-occur in the 130 or so validation repertoires. In vitro tests confirmed that a few of the cytomegalovirus-associated TCR beta chains recognize cytomegalovirus antigens. A total of 150 to 200 TCR beta chains were listed by the study as associated with cytomegalovirus.

Via the germline V gene (reference sequence), CDR1 is LNHNV and CDR2 YYDKDF. From the cysteine through the phenylalanine, the CDR3 covers 16 amino acids. The sequence is cut down to CDR3 DNA, 48 bases in frame from base 1. Trimming leaves V shorter by 0 bases and J shorter by 6 bases, with the junction holding 4 bases beyond the gene matches. The sequence derives from a woman in her 30s in good health and CMV-seropositive. Recombination connected TRBV15 to TRBJ1-4; 10 central nucleotides agree with TRBD1. Sequenced: PBMCs. This receptor has the CDR3 CATSRDGGTGDEKLFF. The DNA reads as follows: TGTGCCACCAGCAGAGATGGAGGGACAGGGGATGAAAAACTGTTTTTT.